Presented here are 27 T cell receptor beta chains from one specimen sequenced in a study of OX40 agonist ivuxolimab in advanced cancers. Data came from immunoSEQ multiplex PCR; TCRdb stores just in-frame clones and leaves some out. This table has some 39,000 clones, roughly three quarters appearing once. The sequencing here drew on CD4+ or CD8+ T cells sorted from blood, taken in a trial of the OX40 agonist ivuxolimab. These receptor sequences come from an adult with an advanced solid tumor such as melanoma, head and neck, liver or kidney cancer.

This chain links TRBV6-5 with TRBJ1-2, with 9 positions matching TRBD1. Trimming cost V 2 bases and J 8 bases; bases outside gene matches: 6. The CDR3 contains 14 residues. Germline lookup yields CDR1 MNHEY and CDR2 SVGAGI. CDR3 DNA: TGTGCCAGCAGTTACGACGGGACAGGGTTGGGCTACACCTTC. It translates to CASSYDGTGLGYTF.

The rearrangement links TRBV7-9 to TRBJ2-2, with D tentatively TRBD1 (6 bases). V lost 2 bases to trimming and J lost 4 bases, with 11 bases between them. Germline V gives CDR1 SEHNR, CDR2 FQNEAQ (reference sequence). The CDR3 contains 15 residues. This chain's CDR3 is CASSLWGRVTGELFF. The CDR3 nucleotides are TGTGCCAGCAGCTTATGGGGGCGGGTCACCGGGGAGCTGTTTTTT.

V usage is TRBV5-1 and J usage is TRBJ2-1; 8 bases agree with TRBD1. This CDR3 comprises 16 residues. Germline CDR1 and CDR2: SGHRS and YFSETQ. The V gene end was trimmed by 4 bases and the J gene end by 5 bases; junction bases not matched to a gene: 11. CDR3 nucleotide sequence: TGCGCCAGCAGCACGTGGACAGGGAGCAGCCACAATGAGCAGTTCTTC. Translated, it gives CASSTWTGSSHNEQFF.

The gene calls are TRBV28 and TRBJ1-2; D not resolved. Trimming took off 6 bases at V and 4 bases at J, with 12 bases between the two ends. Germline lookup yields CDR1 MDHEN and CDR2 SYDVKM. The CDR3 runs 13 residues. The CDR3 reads CASRPDEAYGYTF. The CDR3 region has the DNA TGTGCCAGCAGACCCGACGAGGCCTATGGCTACACCTTC.

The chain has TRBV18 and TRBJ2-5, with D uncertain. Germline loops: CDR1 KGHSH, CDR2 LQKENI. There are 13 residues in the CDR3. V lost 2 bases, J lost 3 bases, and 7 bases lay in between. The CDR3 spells CASSPGIEETQYF. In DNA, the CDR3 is TGTGCCAGCTCACCAGGGATAGAAGAGACCCAGTACTTC.

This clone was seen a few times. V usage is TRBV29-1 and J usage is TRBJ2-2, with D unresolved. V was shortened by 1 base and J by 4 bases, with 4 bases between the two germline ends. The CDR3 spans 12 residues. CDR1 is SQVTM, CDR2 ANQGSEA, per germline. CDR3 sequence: CSVEGPTGELFF. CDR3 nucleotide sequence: TGCAGCGTTGAAGGTCCCACCGGGGAGCTGTTTTTT.

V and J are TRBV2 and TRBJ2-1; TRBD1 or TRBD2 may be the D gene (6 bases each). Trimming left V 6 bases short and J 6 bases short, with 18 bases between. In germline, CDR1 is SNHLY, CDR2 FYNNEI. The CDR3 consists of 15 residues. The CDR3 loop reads CASRKDSGSSNEQFF. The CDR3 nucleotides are TGTGCCAGCAGGAAGGACAGCGGGTCAAGCAATGAGCAGTTCTTC. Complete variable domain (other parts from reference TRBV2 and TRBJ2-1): EPEVTQTPSHQVTQMGQEVILRCVPISNHLYFYWYRQILGQKVEFLVSFYNNEISEKSEIFDDQFSVERPDGSNFTLKIRSTKLEDSAMYFCASRKDSGSSNEQFFGPGTRLTVL.

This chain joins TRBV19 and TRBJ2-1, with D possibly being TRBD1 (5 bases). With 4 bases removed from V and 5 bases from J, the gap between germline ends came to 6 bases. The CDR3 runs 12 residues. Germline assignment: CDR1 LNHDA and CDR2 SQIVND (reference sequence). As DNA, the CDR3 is TGTGCCAGTAGTAGGACAAACAATGAGCAGTTCTTC. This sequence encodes CASSRTNNEQFF.

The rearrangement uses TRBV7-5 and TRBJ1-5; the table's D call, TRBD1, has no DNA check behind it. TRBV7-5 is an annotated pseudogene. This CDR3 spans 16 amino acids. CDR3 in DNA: TGTGTCAGAAGCTCTTCGACACCTTCGGGCAATCAGCCCCAGCATTTT. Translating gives CVRSSSTPSGNQPQHF.

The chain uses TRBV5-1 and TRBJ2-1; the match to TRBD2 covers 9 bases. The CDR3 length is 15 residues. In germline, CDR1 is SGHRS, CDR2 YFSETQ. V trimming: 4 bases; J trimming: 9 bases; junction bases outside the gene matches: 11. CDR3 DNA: TGCGCCAGCAGCCCGGCGGGGACTAGCATCCTTGAGCAGTTCTTC. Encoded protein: CASSPAGTSILEQFF.

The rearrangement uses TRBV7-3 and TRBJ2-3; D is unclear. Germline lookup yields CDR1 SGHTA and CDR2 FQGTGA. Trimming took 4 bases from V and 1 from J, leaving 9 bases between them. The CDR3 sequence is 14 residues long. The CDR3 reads CASSSQGRTDTQYF. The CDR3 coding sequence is TGTGCCAGCAGCTCCCAAGGCCGCACAGATACGCAGTATTTT.

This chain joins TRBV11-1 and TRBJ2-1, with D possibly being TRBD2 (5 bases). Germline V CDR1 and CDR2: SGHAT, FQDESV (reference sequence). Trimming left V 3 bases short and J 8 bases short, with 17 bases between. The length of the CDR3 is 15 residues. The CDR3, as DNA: TGTGCCAGCAGCTTGGTTTTGGCTAGCCCCCATGAGCAGTTCTTC. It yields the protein CASSLVLASPHEQFF.

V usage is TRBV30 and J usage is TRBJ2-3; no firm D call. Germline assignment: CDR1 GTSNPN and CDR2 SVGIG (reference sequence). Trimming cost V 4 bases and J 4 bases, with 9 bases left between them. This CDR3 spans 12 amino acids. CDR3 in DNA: TGTGCCTGGAAGGGATGGGCAGATACGCAGTATTTT. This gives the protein CAWKGWADTQYF. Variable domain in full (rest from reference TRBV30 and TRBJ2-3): SQTIHQWPATLVQPVGSPLSLECTVEGTSNPNLYWYRQAAGRGLQLLFYSVGIGQISSEVPQNLSASRPQDRQFILSSKKLLLSDSGFYLCAWKGWADTQYFGPGTRLTVL.

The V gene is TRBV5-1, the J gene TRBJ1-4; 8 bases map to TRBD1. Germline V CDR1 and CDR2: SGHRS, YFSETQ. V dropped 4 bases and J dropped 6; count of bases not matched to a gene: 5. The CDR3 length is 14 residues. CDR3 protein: CASSLQGVDEKLFF. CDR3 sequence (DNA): TGCGCCAGCAGCCTACAGGGGGTGGATGAAAAACTGTTTTTT. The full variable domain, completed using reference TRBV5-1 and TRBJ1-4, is KAGVTQTPRYLIKTRGQQVTLSCSPISGHRSVSWYQQTPGQGLQFLFEYFSETQRNKGNFPGRFSGRQFSNSRSEMNVSTLELGDSALYLCASSLQGVDEKLFFGSGTQLSVL.

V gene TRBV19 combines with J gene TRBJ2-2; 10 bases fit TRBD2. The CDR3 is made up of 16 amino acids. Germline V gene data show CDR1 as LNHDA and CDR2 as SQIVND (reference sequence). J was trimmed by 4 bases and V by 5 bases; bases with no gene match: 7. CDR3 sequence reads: CASSLGLAYGTGELFF. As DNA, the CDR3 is TGTGCCAGTAGTCTGGGACTAGCGTACGGCACCGGGGAGCTGTTTTTT.

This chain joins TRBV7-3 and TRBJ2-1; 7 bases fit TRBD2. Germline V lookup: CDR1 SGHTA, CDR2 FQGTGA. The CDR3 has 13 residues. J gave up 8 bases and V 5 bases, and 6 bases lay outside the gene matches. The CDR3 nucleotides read TGTGCCAGCAGCCGGCAGCGGGACTATGAGCAGTTCTTC. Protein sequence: CASSRQRDYEQFF.

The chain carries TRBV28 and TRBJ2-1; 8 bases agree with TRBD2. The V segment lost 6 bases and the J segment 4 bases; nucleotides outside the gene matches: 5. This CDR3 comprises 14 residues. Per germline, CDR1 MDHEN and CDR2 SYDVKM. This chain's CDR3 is CASSETSAYNEQFF. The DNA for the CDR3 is TGTGCCAGCAGCGAGACTAGCGCTTACAATGAGCAGTTCTTC.

CDR3 bases: TGTGCCAGCAGTTTTAGGACCCTCACTGAAGCTTTCTTT. Its protein is CASSFRTLTEAFF. The chain uses TRBV27 and TRBJ1-1; no definite D call. This CDR3 has 13 amino acids. Trimming left V 3 bases short and J 4 bases short, with 9 bases between. Germline V CDR1 and CDR2: MNHEY, SMNVEV (reference sequence).

CDR3 residues: CASSGGGNTGELFF. The CDR3 DNA reads TGTGCCAGCAGCGGGGGGGGCAACACCGGGGAGCTGTTTTTT. This chain connects TRBV6-5 to TRBJ2-2, with TRBD2 identical over 8 bases. V shed 6 bases, J shed 2 bases, and the junction held 2 bases outside the gene matches. Looked up from germline, CDR1 is MNHEY and CDR2 is SVGAGI. The CDR3 is 14 amino acids.

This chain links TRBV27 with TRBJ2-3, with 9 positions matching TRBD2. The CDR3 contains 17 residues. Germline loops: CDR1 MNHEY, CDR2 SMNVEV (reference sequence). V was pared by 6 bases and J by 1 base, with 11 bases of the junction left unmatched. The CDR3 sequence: CASRSWASGAGTDTQYF. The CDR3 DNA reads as TGTGCCAGCAGGTCGTGGGCTAGCGGGGCGGGCACAGATACGCAGTATTTT.

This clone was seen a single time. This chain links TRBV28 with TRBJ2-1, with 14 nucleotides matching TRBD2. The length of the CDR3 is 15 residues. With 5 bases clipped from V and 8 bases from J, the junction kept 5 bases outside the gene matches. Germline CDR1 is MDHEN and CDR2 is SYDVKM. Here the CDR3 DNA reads TGTGCCAGCAGTATCGGGACTAGCGGGAGCCATGAGCAGTTCTTC. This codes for CASSIGTSGSHEQFF.

CDR3 bases: TGTGCCAGCAGCCGCAGGGGGCTTAACACTGAAGCTTTCTTT. Amino acid sequence: CASSRRGLNTEAFF. The rearrangement links TRBV14 to TRBJ1-1; 8 bases fit TRBD1. CDR3 length: 14 amino acids. V was clipped by 4 bases and J by 2 bases; unmatched bases: 3. Germline V gene data show CDR1 as SGHDN and CDR2 as FVKESK.

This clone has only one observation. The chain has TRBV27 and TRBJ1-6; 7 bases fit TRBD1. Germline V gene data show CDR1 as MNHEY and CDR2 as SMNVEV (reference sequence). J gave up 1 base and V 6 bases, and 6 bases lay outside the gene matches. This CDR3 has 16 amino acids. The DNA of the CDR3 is TGTGCCAGCAGCCTTACAGGGGTTTCCTATAATTCACCCCTCCACTTT. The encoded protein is CASSLTGVSYNSPLHF.

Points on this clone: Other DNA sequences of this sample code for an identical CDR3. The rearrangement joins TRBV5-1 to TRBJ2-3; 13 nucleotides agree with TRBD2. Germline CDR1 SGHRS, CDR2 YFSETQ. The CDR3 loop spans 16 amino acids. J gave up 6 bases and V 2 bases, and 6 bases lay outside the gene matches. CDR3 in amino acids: CASSFRTSGRGDTQYF. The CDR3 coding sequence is TGCGCCAGCAGCTTCCGGACTAGCGGGAGAGGTGATACGCAGTATTTT.

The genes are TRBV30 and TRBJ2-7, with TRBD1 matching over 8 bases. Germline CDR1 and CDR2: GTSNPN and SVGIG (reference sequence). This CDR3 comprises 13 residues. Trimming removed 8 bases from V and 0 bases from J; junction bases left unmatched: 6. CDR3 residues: CAGSRGPSYEQYF. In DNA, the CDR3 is TGTGCCGGATCCAGGGGGCCCTCCTACGAGCAGTACTTC.

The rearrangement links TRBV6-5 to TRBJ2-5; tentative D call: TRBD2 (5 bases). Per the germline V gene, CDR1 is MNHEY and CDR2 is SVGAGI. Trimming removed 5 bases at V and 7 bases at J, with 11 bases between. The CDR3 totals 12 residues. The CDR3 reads CASSTGRGTQYF. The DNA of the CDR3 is TGTGCCAGCAGTACCGGACGGGGGACCCAGTACTTC.

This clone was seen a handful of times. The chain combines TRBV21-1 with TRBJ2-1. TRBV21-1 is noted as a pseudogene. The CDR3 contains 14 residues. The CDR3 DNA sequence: TGTGCCAGCAGCAAAGGGGACCGTTACAATGAGCAGTTCTTC. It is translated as CASSKGDRYNEQFF.